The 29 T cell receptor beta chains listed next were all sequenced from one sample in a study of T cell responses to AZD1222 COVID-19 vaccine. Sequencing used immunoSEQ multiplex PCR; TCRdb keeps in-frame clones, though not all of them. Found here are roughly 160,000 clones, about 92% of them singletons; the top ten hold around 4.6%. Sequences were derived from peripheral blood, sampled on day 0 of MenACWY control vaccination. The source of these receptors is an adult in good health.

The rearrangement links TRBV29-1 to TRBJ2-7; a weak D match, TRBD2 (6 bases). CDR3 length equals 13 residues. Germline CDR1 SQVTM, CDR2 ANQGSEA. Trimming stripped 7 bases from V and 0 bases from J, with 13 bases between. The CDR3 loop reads CSARPTSSYEQYF. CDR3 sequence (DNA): TGCAGCGCTCGACCGACTAGCTCCTACGAGCAGTACTTC.

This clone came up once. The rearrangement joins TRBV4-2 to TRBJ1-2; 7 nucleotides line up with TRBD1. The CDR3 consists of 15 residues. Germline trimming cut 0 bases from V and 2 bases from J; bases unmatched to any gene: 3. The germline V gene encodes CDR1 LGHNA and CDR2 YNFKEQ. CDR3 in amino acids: CASSQDPRGNYGYTF. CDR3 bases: TGTGCCAGCAGCCAAGATCCCAGGGGGAACTATGGCTACACCTTC.

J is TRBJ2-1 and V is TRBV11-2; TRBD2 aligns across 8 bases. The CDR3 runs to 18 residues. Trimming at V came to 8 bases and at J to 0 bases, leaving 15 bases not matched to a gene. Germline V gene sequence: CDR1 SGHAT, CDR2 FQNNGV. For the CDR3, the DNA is TGTGCCAGCTGGCATAGCGGGGTTAAAAGGACCTCCTACAATGAGCAGTTCTTC. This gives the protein CASWHSGVKRTSYNEQFF.

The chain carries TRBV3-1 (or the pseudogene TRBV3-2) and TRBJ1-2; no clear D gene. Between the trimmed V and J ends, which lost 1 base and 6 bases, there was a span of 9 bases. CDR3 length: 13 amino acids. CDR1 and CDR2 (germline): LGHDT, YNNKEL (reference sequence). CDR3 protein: CASSQGRSDGYTF. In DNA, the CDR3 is TGTGCCAGCAGCCAAGGCAGGTCGGATGGCTACACCTTC.

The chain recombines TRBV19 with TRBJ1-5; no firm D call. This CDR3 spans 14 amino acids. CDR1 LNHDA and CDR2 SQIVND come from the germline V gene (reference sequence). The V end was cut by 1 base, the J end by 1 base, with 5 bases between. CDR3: CASSIAQSNQPQHF. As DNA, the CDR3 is TGTGCCAGTAGTATAGCCCAGAGCAATCAGCCCCAGCATTTT. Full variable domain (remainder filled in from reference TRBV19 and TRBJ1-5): DGGITQSPKYLFRKEGQNVTLSCEQNLNHDAMYWYRQDPGQGLRLIYYSQIVNDFQKGDIAEGYSVSREKKESFPLTVTSAQKNPTAFYLCASSIAQSNQPQHFGDGTRLSIL.

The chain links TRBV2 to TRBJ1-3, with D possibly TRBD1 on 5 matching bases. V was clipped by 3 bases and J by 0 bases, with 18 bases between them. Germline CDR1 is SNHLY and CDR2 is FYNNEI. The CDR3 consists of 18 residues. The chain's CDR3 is CASSDDWRTPGSGNTIYF. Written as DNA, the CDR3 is TGTGCCAGCAGTGATGATTGGAGGACACCGGGCTCTGGAAACACCATATATTTT.

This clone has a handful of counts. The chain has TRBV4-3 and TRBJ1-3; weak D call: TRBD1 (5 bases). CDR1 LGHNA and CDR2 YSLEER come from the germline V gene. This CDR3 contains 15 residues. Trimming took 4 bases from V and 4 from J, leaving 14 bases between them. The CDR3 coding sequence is TGCGCCAGCAGCCCCCAGGCCAGGGACGGAAACACCATATATTTT. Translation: CASSPQARDGNTIYF.

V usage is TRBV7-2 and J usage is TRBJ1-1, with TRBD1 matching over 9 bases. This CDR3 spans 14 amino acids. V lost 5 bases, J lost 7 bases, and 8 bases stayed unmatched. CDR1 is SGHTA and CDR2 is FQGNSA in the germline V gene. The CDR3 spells CASSGKNRGREAFF. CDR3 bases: TGTGCCAGCAGCGGCAAAAACAGGGGGCGTGAAGCTTTCTTT.

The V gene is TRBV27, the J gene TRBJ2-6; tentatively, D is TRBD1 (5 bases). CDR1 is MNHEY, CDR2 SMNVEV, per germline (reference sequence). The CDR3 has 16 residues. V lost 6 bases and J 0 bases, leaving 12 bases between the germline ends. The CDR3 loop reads CASRERTSSGANVLTF. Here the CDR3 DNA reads TGTGCCAGCAGAGAGAGGACATCCTCTGGGGCCAACGTCCTGACTTTC.

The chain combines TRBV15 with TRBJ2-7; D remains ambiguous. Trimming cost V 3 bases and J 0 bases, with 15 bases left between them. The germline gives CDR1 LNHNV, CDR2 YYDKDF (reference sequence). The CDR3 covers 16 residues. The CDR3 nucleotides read TGTGCCACCAGCAGGACGACGGACCCAAGCTCCTACGAGCAGTACTTC. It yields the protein CATSRTTDPSSYEQYF.

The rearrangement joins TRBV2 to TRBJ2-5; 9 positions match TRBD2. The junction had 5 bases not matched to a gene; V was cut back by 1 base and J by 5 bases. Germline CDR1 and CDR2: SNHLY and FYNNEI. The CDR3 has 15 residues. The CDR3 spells CASSEDSGRLETQYF. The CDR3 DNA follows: TGTGCCAGCAGTGAAGATAGCGGGAGATTGGAGACCCAGTACTTC.

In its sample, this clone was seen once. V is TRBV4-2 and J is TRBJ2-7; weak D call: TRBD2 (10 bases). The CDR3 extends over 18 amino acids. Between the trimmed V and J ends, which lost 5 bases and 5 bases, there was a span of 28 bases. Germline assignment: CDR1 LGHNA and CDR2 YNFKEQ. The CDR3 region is CASSSRDRVASGSNEQYF. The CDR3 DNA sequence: TGTGCCAGCAGCTCGCGGGACAGGGTGGCTAGCGGGAGTAACGAGCAGTACTTC.

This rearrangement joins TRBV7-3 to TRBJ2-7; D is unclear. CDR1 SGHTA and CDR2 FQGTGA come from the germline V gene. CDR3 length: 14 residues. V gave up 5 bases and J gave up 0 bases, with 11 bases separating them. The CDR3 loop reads CASSPTLSSYEQYF. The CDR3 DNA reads TGTGCCAGCAGCCCCACATTAAGCTCCTACGAGCAGTACTTC.

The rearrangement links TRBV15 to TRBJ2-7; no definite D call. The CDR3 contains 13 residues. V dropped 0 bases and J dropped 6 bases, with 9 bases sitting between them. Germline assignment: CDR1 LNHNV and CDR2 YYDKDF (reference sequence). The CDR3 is CATSRDARAEQYF. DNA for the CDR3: TGTGCCACCAGCAGAGATGCGCGCGCCGAGCAGTACTTC. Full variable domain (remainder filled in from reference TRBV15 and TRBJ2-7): DAMVIQNPRYQVTQFGKPVTLSCSQTLNHNVMYWYQQKSSQAPKLLFHYYDKDFNNEADTPDNFQSRRPNTSFCFLDIRSPGLGDTAMYLCATSRDARAEQYFGPGTRLTVT.

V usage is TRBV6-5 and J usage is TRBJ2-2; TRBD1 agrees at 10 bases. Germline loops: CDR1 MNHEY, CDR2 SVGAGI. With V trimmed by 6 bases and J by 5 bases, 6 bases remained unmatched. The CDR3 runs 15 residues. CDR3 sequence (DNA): TGTGCCAGCAGAGACAGGGGGCGCCGAACCGGGGAGCTGTTTTTT. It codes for CASRDRGRRTGELFF.

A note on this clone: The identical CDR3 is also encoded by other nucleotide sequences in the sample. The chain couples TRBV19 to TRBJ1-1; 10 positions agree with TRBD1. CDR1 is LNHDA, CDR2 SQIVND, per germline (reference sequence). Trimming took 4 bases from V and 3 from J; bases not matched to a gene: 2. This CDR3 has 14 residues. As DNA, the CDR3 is TGTGCCAGTAGTAGTGGACAGGGGGACACTGAAGCTTTCTTT. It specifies CASSSGQGDTEAFF.

The CDR3 here is CASSGGRNQPQHF. The DNA of the CDR3 is TGTGCCAGCAGCGGGGGCCGTAATCAGCCCCAGCATTTT. The rearrangement links TRBV2 to TRBJ1-5; possible D gene TRBD1, 6 bases. Trimming left V 6 bases short and J 4 bases short, with 10 bases between. CDR3 length equals 13 residues. Germline loops: CDR1 SNHLY, CDR2 FYNNEI.

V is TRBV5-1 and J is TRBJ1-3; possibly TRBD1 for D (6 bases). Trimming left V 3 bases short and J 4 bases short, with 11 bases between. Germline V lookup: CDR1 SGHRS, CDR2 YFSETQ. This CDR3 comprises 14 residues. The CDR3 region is CASSWGGSGNTIYF. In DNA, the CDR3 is TGCGCCAGCAGCTGGGGGGGCTCAGGAAACACCATATATTTT.

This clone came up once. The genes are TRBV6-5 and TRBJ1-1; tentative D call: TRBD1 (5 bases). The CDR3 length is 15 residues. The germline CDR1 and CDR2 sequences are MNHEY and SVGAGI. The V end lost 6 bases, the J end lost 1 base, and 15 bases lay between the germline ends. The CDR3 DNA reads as TGTGCCAGCAGACAACCCCGGGGGGGGAACACTGAAGCTTTCTTT. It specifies CASRQPRGGNTEAFF.

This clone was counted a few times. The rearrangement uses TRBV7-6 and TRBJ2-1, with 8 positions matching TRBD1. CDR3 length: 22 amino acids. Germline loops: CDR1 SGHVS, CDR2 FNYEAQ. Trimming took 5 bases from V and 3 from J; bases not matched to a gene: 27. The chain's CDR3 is CASSGVKGQGLGGYTSYNEQFF. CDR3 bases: TGTGCCAGCAGCGGGGTTAAAGGACAGGGCCTCGGGGGTTACACAAGCTACAATGAGCAGTTCTTC.

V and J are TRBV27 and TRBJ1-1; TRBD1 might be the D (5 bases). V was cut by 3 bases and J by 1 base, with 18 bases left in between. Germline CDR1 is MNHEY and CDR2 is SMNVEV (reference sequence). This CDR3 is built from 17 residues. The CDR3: CASSLGRPPFRNTEAFF. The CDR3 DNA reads TGTGCCAGCAGTTTGGGGCGGCCTCCCTTCCGGAACACTGAAGCTTTCTTT.

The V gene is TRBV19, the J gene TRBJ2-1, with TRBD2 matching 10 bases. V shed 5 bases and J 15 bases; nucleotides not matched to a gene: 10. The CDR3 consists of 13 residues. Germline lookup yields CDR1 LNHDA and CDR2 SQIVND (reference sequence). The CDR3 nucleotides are TGTGCCAGTAGTGGTACTAGCGGGGAGTCGCTGTTCTTC. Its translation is CASSGTSGESLFF.

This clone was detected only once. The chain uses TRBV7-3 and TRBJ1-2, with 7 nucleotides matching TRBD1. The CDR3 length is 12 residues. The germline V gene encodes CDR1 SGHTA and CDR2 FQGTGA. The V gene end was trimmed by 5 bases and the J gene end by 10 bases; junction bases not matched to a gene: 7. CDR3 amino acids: CASSQTGIDYTF. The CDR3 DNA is TGTGCCAGCAGCCAGACAGGGATCGACTACACCTTC.

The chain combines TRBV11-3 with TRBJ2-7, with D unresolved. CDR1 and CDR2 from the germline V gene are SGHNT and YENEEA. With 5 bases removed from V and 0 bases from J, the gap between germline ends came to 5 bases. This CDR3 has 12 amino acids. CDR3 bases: TGTGCCAGCAGCGTGAGCTCCTACGAGCAGTACTTC. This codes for CASSVSSYEQYF.

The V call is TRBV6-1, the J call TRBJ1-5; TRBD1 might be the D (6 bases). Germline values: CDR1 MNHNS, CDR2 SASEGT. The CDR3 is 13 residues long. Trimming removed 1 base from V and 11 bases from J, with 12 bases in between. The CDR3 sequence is CASSEVGQTAQHF. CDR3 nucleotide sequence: TGTGCCAGCAGTGAAGTTGGACAGACGGCCCAGCATTTT.

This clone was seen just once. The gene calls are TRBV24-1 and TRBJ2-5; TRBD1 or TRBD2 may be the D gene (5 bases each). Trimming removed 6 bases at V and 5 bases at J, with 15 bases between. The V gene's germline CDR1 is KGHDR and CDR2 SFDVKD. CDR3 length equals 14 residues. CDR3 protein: CATSSRDGKETQYF. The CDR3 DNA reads TGTGCCACCAGTTCACGGGACGGAAAGGAGACCCAGTACTTC.

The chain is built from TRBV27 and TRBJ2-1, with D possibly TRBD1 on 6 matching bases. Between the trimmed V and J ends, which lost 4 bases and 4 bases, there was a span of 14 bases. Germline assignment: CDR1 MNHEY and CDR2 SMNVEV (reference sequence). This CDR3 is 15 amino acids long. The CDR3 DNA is TGTGCCAGCAGTTCGGGACACATTATTTACAATGAGCAGTTCTTC. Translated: CASSSGHIIYNEQFF.

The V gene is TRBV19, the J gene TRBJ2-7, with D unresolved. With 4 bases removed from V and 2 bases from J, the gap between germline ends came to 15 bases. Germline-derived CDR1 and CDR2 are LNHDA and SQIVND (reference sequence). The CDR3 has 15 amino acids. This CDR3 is CASSKLGSAPYEQYF. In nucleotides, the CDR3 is TGTGCCAGTAGTAAGCTGGGGTCAGCCCCCTACGAGCAGTACTTC.

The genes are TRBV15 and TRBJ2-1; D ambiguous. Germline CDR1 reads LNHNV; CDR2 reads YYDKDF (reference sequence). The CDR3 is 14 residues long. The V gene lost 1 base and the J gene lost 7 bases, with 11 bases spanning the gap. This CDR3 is CATSRGWQLNEQFF. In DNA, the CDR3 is TGTGCCACCAGCAGAGGGTGGCAGCTAAATGAGCAGTTCTTC.